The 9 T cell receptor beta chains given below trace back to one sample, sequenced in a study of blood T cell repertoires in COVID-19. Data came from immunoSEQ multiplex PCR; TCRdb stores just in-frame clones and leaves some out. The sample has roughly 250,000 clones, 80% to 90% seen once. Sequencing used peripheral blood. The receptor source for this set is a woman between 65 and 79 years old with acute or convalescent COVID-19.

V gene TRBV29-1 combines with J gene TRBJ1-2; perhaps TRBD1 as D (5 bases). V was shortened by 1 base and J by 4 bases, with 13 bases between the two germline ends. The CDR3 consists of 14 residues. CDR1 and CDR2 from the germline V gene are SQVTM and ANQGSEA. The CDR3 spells CSVEVQRGGYGYTF. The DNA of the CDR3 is TGCAGCGTTGAAGTTCAAAGGGGCGGCTATGGCTACACCTTC.

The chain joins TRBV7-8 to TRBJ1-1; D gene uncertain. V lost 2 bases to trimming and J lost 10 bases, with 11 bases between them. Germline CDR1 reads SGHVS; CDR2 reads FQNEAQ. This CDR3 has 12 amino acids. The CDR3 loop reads CASSLIPRVAFF. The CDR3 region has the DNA TGTGCCAGCAGCTTAATACCAAGAGTAGCTTTCTTT. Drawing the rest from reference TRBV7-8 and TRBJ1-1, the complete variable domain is GAGVSQSPRYKVAKRGQDVALRCDPISGHVSLFWYQQALGQGPEFLTYFQNEAQLDKSGLPSDRFFAERPEGSVSTLKIQRTQQEDSAVYLCASSLIPRVAFFGQGTRLTVV.

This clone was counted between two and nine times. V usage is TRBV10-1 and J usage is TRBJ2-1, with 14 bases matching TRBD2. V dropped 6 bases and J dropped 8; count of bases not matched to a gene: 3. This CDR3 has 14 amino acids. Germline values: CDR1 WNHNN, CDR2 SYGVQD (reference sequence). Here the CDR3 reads CASSGTSGGHEQFF. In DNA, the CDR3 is TGCGCCAGCAGCGGGACTAGCGGGGGTCATGAGCAGTTCTTC.

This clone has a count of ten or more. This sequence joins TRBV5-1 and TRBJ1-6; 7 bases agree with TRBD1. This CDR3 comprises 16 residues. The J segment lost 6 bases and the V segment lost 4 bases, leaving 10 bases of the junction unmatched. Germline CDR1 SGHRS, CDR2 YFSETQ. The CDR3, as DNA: TGCGCCAGCAGCCTCATCCCGGGACAGACTAATTCACCCCTCCACTTT. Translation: CASSLIPGQTNSPLHF.

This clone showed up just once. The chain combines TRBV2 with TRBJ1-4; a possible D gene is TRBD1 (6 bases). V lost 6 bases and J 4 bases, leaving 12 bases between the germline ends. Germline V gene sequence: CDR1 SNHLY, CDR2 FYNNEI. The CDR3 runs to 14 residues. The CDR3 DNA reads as TGTGCCAGCAGCAACAGGGAGGGTAATGAAAAACTGTTTTTT. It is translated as CASSNREGNEKLFF.

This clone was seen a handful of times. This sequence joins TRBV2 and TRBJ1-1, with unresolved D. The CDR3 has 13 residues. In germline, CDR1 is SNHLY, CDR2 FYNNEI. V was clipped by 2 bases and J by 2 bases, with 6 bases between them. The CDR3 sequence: CASSERGNTEAFF. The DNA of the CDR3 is TGTGCCAGCAGTGAACGGGGTAACACTGAAGCTTTCTTT.

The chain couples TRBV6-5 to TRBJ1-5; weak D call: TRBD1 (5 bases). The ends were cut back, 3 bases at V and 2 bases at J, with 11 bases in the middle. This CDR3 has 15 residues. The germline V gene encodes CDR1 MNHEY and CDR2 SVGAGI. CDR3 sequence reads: CASSYSGRGNQPQHF. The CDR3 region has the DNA TGTGCCAGCAGTTATTCGGGCAGGGGCAATCAGCCCCAGCATTTT.

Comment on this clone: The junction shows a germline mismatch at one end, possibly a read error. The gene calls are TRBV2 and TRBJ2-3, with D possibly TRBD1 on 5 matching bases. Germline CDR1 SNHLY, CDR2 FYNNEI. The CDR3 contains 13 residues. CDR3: CASSVQGMDTQYF. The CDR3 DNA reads TGTGCCAGTAGTGTCCAGGGAATGGATACGCAGTATTTT.

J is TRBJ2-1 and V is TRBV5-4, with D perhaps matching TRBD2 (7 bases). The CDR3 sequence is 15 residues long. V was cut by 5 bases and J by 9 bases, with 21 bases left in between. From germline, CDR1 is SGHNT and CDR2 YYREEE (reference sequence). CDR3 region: CASSRGGGGGGEQFF. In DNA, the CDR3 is TGTGCCAGCAGTCGCGGCGGCGGGGGCGGGGGTGAGCAGTTCTTC.